Shown below are 19 T cell receptor beta chains from a single sample sequenced in a study of cytomegalovirus exposure and HLA in healthy donors (dated by TCRdb to the late 2010s). Libraries came from the immunoSEQ multiplex PCR assay. TCRdb provides this immuneACCESS table in a form limited to in-frame rearrangements. Some clones are lacking; in checked studies, under half of them reflect an unresolved V gene, and why the rest are absent is not known. The sample has 55,000 to 70,000 clones on record, around 94% of them singletons. The biggest ten clones account for roughly 2.4% of the sample. Input material: PBMCs. Every receptor here comes from a man aged 18 to 35 in good health and CMV-seronegative.

The chain is built from TRBV6-4 and TRBJ1-2; possible D gene TRBD1, 5 bases. The CDR3 consists of 13 residues. From germline, CDR1 is MRHNA and CDR2 SNTAGT. Between the trimmed V and J ends, which lost 6 bases and 7 bases, there was a span of 15 bases. The CDR3 DNA is TGTGCCAGCAGCGCCTCGGCGGGGGTTGGCTACACCTTC. Translation gives CASSASAGVGYTF.

The rearrangement links TRBV7-6 to TRBJ2-1; 11 positions agree with TRBD2. This CDR3 has 18 residues. V dropped 1 base and J dropped 4; count of bases not matched to a gene: 9. From germline, CDR1 is SGHVS and CDR2 FNYEAQ. The CDR3 DNA is TGTGCCAGCAGCTTAGTACGGCCCGGGACTAGCGGATACAATGAGCAGTTCTTC. This gives the protein CASSLVRPGTSGYNEQFF.

The chain employs TRBV6-5 and TRBJ2-1, with 7 bases that match TRBD1. The CDR3 is made up of 14 amino acids. Germline V lookup: CDR1 MNHEY, CDR2 SVGAGI. The trim removed 6 bases at V and 6 bases at J, leaving 8 bases unmatched. The CDR3 nucleotides read TGTGCCAGCAGCAAGACGACAGGGCGCAATGAGCAGTTCTTC. Residues: CASSKTTGRNEQFF.

This clone was observed a few times. The chain recombines TRBV18 with TRBJ2-7, with D unclear. CDR1 is KGHSH, CDR2 LQKENI, per germline. The CDR3 contains 13 residues. Deletions cut 3 bases from V and 5 bases from J, with 11 bases between. CDR3: CASSPGQFDEQYF. In DNA, the CDR3 is TGTGCCAGCTCACCGGGCCAGTTCGACGAGCAGTACTTC.

V is TRBV29-1 and J is TRBJ2-2; D unclear. V was cut by 1 base and J by 0 bases, with 6 bases left in between. The germline V gene has CDR1 SQVTM and CDR2 ANQGSEA. The CDR3 sequence is 14 residues long. CDR3 sequence (DNA): TGCAGCGTTGAAGGGGCGACGAACACCGGGGAGCTGTTTTTT. This codes for CSVEGATNTGELFF.

The rearrangement uses TRBV5-4 and TRBJ2-7, with 7 bases lining up with TRBD1. CDR3 length: 14 amino acids. Germline V gene data show CDR1 as SGHNT and CDR2 as YYREEE (reference sequence). The V segment lost 4 bases and the J segment 2 bases; nucleotides outside the gene matches: 6. The CDR3, as DNA: TGTGCCAGCAGCCCGACAGGGCGGGCCTACGAGCAGTACTTC. It translates to CASSPTGRAYEQYF.

The genes are TRBV19 and TRBJ2-1, with TRBD1 identical over 10 bases. Trimming at V came to 5 bases and at J to 6 bases, leaving 7 bases not matched to a gene. This CDR3 has 15 residues. CDR1 is LNHDA, CDR2 SQIVND, per germline (reference sequence). This chain's CDR3 is CASSLPGQGINEQFF. The CDR3 nucleotides read TGTGCCAGTAGTCTACCGGGACAGGGGATCAATGAGCAGTTCTTC.

J is TRBJ2-1 and V is TRBV7-7; TRBD2 matches at 12 bases. The CDR3 is made up of 15 amino acids. Per the germline V gene, CDR1 is SSHAT and CDR2 is FNYEAQ (reference sequence). Trimming at V came to 4 bases and at J to 6 bases, leaving 4 bases not matched to a gene. The CDR3 coding sequence is TGTGCCAGCAGCTCCGGACTAGCGGGGTCCAATGAGCAGTTCTTC. Translated, it gives CASSSGLAGSNEQFF.

This chain links TRBV4-1 with TRBJ1-2; D is unresolved. CDR3 size: 13 residues. The germline V and J ends were trimmed by 3 bases and 3 bases, with 8 bases remaining between them. Germline CDR1 is MGHRA and CDR2 is YSYEKL. The CDR3 nucleotides read TGCGCCAGCAGCCAGACAACTTACTATGGCTACACCTTC. This codes for CASSQTTYYGYTF.

The DNA for the CDR3 is TGTGCCAGCAGCGTCGGAGTTGGTTACGAGCAGTACTTC. It translates to CASSVGVGYEQYF. The chain is built from TRBV9 and TRBJ2-7; D gene uncertain. This CDR3 contains 13 residues. In germline, CDR1 is SGDLS, CDR2 YYNGEE. Trimming shortened V by 2 bases and J by 4 bases, and 10 bases separated the two germline ends.

The gene calls are TRBV7-9 and TRBJ2-1, with TRBD2 matching over 7 bases. The length of the CDR3 is 16 residues. V shed 5 bases, J shed 5 bases, and the junction held 12 bases outside the gene matches. Germline CDR1 and CDR2: SEHNR and FQNEAQ (reference sequence). The CDR3 nucleotides are TGTGCCAGCAGCCCCCTTAGGGCGGGGGTAGACAATGAGCAGTTCTTC. Translated: CASSPLRAGVDNEQFF.

The gene calls are TRBV30 and TRBJ1-4; 9 bases map to TRBD1. This CDR3 is 14 amino acids long. The trim removed 0 bases at V and 7 bases at J, leaving 3 bases unmatched. Per the germline V gene, CDR1 is GTSNPN and CDR2 is SVGIG (reference sequence). The CDR3 loop reads CAWSVRQGGEKLFF. DNA of the CDR3: TGTGCCTGGAGTGTTCGACAGGGGGGTGAAAAACTGTTTTTT. Together with reference TRBV30 and TRBJ1-4, the CDR3 gives the full variable domain: SQTIHQWPATLVQPVGSPLSLECTVEGTSNPNLYWYRQAAGRGLQLLFYSVGIGQISSEVPQNLSASRPQDRQFILSSKKLLLSDSGFYLCAWSVRQGGEKLFFGSGTQLSVL.

This sequence joins TRBV5-8 and TRBJ1-5; D gene unclear. The germline V gene has CDR1 SGHTS and CDR2 YDEGEE. CDR3 length: 14 residues. V was shortened by 4 bases and J by 1 base, with 9 bases between the two germline ends. This chain's CDR3 is CASSPTGSNQPQHF. Written as DNA, the CDR3 is TGTGCCAGCAGCCCGACGGGGAGCAATCAGCCCCAGCATTTT. Filled out from reference TRBV5-8 and TRBJ1-5, the complete variable domain reads EAGVTQSPTHLIKTRGQQATLRCSPISGHTSVYWYQQALGLGLQFLLWYDEGEERNRGNFPPRFSGRQFPNYSSELNVNALELEDSALYLCASSPTGSNQPQHFGDGTRLSIL.

The J gene is TRBJ1-1, the V gene TRBV5-1; TRBD1 agrees at 8 bases. The V and J ends lost 4 bases and 4 bases, in that order; junction bases with no gene match: 6. CDR1 and CDR2 (germline): SGHRS, YFSETQ. The CDR3 spans 14 residues. CDR3 sequence: CASSVTGEATEAFF. CDR3 bases: TGCGCCAGCAGCGTGACAGGGGAGGCCACTGAAGCTTTCTTT.

V is TRBV5-1 and J is TRBJ2-2; the match to TRBD1 covers 7 bases. The CDR3 contains 16 residues. J gave up 0 bases and V 4 bases, and 6 bases lay outside the gene matches. The germline gives CDR1 SGHRS, CDR2 YFSETQ. DNA for the CDR3: TGCGCCAGCAGCCCTAACGGACAGGCGAACACCGGGGAGCTGTTTTTT. As protein: CASSPNGQANTGELFF.

V and J are TRBV6-5 and TRBJ2-3; TRBD1 aligns across 8 bases. The ends lost 6 bases at V and 3 bases at J; junction bases unmatched: 5. The CDR3 runs 14 residues. Per the germline V gene, CDR1 is MNHEY and CDR2 is SVGAGI. In nucleotides, the CDR3 is TGTGCCAGCAGCTGGACAGGGACGACAGATACGCAGTATTTT. It specifies CASSWTGTTDTQYF.

This chain uses TRBV5-6 with TRBJ1-2, with D hard to call. This CDR3 has 13 amino acids. Trimming stripped 4 bases from V and 8 bases from J, with 15 bases between. Germline CDR1 reads SGHDT; CDR2 reads YYEEEE. This CDR3 reads CASSLVGEGGYTF. The CDR3 nucleotides are TGTGCCAGCAGCCTTGTCGGGGAGGGAGGCTACACCTTC.

The chain employs TRBV5-6 and TRBJ1-1; D gene uncertain. The length of the CDR3 is 14 residues. Germline lookup yields CDR1 SGHDT and CDR2 YYEEEE. Trimming shortened V by 5 bases and J by 0 bases, and 11 bases separated the two germline ends. CDR3 amino acids: CASRAGSMNTEAFF. The DNA for the CDR3 is TGTGCCAGCAGGGCAGGATCCATGAACACTGAAGCTTTCTTT.

This sequence joins TRBV15 and TRBJ2-5; 10 bases map to TRBD1. The CDR3 extends over 14 amino acids. V was pared by 2 bases and J by 9 bases, with 6 bases of the junction left unmatched. Germline values: CDR1 LNHNV, CDR2 YYDKDF (reference sequence). The DNA for the CDR3 is TGTGCCACCAGCAGACCCGGGACAGGGGAGGCCCAGTACTTC. It is translated as CATSRPGTGEAQYF.